This TCR beta chain derives from a study of blood T cell repertoires in COVID-19. Study-level background: The analysed material was cDNA or gDNA that came from T cells, B-cell-depleted T cells, or PBMCs.

Using immunoSEQ multiplex PCR, the repertoire was profiled, and TCRdb retains in-frame clones only, with some absent. The sample lists 130,000 or so clones, 80% to 85% occurring once. The V and J ends lost 2 bases and 7 bases, in that order; junction bases with no gene match: 9. Germline-derived CDR1 and CDR2 are SGHTA and FQGTGA. The CDR3 runs to 15 residues. The V call is TRBV7-3, the J call TRBJ2-7, with 9 bases identical to TRBD1. The source of this sequence is a man aged 60 to 69 with acute or convalescent COVID-19. The sample was peripheral blood. In nucleotides, the CDR3 is TGTGCCAGCAGCTTAGGGGGACAGGGAATCCTGGAGCAGTACTTC. Amino acid sequence: CASSLGGQGILEQYF.